This T cell receptor beta chain emerged from a study of blood T cell repertoires in COVID-19. Study in general: Donors in the United States, Italy and Spain gave samples during acute or convalescent COVID-19. Nucleic acid was either cDNA or gDNA, and it came from T cells, B-cell-depleted T cells, or PBMCs.

Germline values: CDR1 LNHDA, CDR2 SQIVND (reference sequence). The CDR3 loop spans 14 amino acids. The ends lost 2 bases at V and 9 bases at J; junction bases unmatched: 8. Per the study methods: Amplification of reference gene primers was used by the study to estimate nucleated cell counts. Generated by immunoSEQ multiplex PCR, the TCRdb table keeps only in-frame clones and is missing some. The V and J calls and clone size are taken from that table; D and trimming were inferred from the DNA. The sample includes about 150,000 clones, approximately 80% of them seen just once. The receptor was derived from a woman between 50 and 59 years old with acute or convalescent COVID-19. V is TRBV19 and J is TRBJ1-1, with 8 bases lining up with TRBD1. The sample comprised peripheral blood. The CDR3 DNA sequence: TGTGCCAGTAGTATATCCCTGGACAGGGCGAAAGCTTTCTTT. As protein: CASSISLDRAKAFF.